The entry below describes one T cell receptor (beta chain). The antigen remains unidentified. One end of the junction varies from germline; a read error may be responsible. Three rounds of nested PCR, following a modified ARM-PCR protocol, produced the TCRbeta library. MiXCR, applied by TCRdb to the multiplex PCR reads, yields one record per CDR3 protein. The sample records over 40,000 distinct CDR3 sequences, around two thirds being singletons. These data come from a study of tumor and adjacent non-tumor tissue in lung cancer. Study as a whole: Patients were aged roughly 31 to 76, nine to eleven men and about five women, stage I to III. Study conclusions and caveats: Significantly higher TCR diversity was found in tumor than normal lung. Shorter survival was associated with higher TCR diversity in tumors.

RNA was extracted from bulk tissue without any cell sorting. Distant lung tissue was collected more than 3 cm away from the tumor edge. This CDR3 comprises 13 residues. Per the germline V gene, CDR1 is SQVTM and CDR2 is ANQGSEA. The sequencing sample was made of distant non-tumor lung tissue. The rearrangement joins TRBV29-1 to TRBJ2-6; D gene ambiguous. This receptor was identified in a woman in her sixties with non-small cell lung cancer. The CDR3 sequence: CSAMSSGVNVLTF. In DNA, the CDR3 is TGCAGCGCCATGAGCTCTGGGGTCAACGTCCTCACTTTC.